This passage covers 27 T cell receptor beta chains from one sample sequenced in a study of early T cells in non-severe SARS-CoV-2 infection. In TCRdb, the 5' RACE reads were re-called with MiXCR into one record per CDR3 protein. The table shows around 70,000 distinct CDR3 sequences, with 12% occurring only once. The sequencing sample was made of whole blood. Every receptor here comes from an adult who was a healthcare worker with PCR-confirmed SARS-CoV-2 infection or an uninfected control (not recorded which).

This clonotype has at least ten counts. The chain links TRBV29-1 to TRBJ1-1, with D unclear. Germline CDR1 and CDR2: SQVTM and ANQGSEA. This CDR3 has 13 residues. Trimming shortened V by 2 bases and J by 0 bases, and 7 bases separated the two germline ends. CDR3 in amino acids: CSVERPLNTEAFF. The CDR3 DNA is TGCAGCGTTGAACGCCCGTTGAACACTGAAGCTTTCTTT.

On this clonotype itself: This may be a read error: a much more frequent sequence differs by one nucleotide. This CDR3 reads CASSIGGSYNGQFF. As DNA, the CDR3 is TGTGCCAGTAGTATTGGGGGCTCCTACAATGGGCAGTTCTTC. The rearrangement links TRBV19 to TRBJ2-1; possibly TRBD1 for D (6 bases). CDR3 length equals 14 residues. Germline loops: CDR1 LNHDA, CDR2 SQIVND (reference sequence).

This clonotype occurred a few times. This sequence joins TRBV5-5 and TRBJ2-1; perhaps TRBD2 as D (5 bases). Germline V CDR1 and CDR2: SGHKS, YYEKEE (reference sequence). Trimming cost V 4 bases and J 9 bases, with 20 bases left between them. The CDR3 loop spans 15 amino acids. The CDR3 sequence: CASSRPGNARSEQFF. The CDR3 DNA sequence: TGTGCCAGCAGCCGTCCGGGGAATGCAAGGAGTGAGCAGTTCTTC.

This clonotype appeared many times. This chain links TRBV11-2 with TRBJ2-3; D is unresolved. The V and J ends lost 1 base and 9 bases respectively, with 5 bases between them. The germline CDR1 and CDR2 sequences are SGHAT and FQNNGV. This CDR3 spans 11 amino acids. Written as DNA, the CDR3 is TGTGCCAGCAGCTTAGGTCGAACGCAGTATTTT. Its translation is CASSLGRTQYF.

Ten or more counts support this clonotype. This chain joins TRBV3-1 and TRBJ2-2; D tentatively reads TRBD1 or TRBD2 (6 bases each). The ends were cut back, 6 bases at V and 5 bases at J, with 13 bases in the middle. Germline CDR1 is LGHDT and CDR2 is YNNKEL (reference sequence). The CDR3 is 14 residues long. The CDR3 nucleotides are TGTGCCAGCAGTCGTAGGAGGGGGACCGGGGAGCTGTTTTTT. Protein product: CASSRRRGTGELFF.

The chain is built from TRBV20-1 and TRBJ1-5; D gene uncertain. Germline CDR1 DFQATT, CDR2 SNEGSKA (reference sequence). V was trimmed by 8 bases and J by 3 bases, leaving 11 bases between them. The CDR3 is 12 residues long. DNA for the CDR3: TGCAGTACTCGGGCCTTCAATCAGCCCCAGCATTTT. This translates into CSTRAFNQPQHF.

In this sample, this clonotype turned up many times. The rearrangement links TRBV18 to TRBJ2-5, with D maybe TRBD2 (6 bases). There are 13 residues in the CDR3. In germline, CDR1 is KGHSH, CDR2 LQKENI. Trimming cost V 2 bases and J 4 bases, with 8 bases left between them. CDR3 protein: CASSPGRRETQYF. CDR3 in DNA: TGTGCCAGCTCACCAGGGAGGAGAGAGACCCAGTACTTC. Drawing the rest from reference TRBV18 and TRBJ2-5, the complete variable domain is NAGVMQNPRHLVRRRGQEARLRCSPMKGHSHVYWYRQLPEEGLKFMVYLQKENIIDESGMPKERFSAEFPKEGPSILRIQQVVRGDSAAYFCASSPGRRETQYFGPGTRLLVL.

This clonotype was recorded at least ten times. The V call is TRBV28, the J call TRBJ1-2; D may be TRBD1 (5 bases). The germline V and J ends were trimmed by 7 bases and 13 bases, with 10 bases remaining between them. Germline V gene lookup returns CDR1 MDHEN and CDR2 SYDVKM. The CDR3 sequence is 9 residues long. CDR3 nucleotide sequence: TGTGCCAGCAACAAGCAGGGCACCTTC. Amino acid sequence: CASNKQGTF.

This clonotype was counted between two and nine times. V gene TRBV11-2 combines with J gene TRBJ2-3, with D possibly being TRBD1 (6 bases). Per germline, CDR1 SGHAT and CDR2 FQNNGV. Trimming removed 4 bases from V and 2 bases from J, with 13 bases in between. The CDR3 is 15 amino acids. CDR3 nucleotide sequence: TGTGCCAGCAGCTACGCCCGACAGGTCACAGATACGCAGTATTTT. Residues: CASSYARQVTDTQYF.

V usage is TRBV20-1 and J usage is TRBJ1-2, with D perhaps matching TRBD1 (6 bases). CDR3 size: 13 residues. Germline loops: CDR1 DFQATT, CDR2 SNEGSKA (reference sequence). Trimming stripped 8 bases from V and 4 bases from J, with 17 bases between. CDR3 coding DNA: TGCAGTAGCTACGGGGGGCGAGGCTATGGCTACACCTTC. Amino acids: CSSYGGRGYGYTF.

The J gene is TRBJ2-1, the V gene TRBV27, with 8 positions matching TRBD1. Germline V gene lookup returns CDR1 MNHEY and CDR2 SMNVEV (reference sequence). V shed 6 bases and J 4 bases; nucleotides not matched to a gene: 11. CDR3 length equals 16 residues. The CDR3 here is CASSPGPGGGYNEQFF. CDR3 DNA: TGTGCCAGCAGCCCGGGGCCAGGGGGCGGGTACAATGAGCAGTTCTTC.

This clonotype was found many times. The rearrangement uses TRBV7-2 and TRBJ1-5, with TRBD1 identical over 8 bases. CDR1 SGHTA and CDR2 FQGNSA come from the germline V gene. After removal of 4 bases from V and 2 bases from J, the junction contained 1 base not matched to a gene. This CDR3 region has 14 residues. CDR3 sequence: CASSSDRGNQPQHF. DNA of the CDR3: TGTGCCAGCAGCTCGGACAGGGGCAATCAGCCCCAGCATTTT.

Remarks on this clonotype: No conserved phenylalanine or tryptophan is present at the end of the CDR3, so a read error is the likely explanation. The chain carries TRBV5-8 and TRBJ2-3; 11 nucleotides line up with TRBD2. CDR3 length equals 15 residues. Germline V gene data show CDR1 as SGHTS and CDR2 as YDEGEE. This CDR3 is CASSSTSGVTDTQYL. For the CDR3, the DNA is TGTGCTAGCAGCTCGACTAGCGGGGTTACAGATACGCAGTATTTA.

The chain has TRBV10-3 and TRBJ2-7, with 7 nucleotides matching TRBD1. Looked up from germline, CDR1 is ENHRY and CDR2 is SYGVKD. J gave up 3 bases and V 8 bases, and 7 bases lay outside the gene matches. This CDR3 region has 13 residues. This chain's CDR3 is CAIAGDRNYEQYF. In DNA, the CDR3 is TGTGCCATCGCCGGGGACAGAAACTACGAGCAGTACTTC.

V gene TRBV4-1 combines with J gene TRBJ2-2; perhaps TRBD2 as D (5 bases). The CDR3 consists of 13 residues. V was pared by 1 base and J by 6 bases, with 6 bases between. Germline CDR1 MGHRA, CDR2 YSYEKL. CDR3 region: CASSQADSGELFF. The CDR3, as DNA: TGCGCCAGCAGCCAAGCGGACTCCGGGGAGCTGTTTTTT.

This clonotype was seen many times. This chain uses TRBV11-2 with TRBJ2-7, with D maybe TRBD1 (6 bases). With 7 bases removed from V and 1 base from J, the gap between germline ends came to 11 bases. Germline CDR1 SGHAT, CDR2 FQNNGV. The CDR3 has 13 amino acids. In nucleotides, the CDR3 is TGTGCCAGCACCCAGAGGGGGTCCTACGAGCAGTACTTC. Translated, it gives CASTQRGSYEQYF.

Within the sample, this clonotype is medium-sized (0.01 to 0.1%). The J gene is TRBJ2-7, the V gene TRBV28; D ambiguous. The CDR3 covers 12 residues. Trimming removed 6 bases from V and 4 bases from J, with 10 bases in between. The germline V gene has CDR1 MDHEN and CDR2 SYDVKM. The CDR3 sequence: CASSLGRYEQYF. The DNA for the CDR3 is TGTGCCAGCAGCTTAGGTCGGTACGAGCAGTACTTC.

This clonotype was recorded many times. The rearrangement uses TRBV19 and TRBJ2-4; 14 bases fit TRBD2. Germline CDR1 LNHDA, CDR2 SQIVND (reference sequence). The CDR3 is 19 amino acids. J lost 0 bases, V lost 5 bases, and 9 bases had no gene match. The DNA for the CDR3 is TGTGCCAGTAGTCTCGCCGGGACTAGCGGGAGTGGAGCCAAAAACATTCAGTACTTC. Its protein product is CASSLAGTSGSGAKNIQYF.

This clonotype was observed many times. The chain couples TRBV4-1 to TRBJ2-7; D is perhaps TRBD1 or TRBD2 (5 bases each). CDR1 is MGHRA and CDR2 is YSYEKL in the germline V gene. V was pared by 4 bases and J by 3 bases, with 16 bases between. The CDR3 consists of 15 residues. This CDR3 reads CASSRQARGDYEQYF. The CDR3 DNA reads TGCGCCAGCAGCCGCCAAGCGCGAGGGGACTACGAGCAGTACTTC.

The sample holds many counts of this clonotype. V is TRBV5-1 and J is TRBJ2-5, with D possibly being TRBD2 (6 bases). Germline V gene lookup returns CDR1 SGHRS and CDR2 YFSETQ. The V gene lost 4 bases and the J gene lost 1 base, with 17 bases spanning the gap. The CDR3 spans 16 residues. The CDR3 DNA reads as TGCGCCAGCAGCCCAAAGCGGGTTGACCTCCAAGAGACCCAGTACTTC. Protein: CASSPKRVDLQETQYF. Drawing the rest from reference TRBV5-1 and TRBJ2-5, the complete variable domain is KAGVTQTPRYLIKTRGQQVTLSCSPISGHRSVSWYQQTPGQGLQFLFEYFSETQRNKGNFPGRFSGRQFSNSRSEMNVSTLELGDSALYLCASSPKRVDLQETQYFGPGTRLLVL.

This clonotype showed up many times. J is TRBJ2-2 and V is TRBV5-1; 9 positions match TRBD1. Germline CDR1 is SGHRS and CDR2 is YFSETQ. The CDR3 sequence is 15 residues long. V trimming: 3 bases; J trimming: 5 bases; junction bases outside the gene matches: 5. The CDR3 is CASSSGQGWTGELFF. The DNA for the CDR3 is TGCGCCAGCAGCTCCGGACAGGGGTGGACCGGGGAGCTGTTTTTT.

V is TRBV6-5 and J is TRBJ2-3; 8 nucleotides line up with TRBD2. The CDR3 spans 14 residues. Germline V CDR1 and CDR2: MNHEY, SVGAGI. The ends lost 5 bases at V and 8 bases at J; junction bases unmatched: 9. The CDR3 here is CASSQGLGRATQYF. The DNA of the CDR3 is TGTGCCAGCAGTCAGGGACTAGGTCGAGCTACGCAGTATTTT.

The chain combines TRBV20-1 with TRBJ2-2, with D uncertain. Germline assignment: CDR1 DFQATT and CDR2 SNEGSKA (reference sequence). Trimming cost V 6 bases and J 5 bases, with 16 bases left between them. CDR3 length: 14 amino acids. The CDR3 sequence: CSAPGSSRTGELFF. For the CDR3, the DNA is TGCAGTGCCCCCGGGTCCAGCCGGACCGGGGAGCTGTTTTTT.

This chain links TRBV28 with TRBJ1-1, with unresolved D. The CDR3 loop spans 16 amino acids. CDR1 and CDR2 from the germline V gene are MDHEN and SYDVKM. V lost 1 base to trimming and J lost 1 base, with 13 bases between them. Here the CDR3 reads CASSLLKRARNTEAFF. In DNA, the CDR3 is TGTGCCAGCAGTTTATTAAAAAGGGCGAGGAACACTGAAGCTTTCTTT.

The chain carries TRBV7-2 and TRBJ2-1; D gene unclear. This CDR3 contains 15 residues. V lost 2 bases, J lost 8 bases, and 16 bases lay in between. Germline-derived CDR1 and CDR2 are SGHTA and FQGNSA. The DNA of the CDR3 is TGTGCCAGCAGCTTAATGGGTGGGGATGCCGATGAGCAGTTCTTC. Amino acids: CASSLMGGDADEQFF.

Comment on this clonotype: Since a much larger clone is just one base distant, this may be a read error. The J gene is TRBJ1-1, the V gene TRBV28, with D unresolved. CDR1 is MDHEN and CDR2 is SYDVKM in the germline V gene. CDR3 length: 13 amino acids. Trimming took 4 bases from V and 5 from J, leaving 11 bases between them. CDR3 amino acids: CASSYENGTEAFF. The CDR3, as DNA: TGTGCCAGCAGTTATGAGAATGGGACTGAAGCTTTCTTT.

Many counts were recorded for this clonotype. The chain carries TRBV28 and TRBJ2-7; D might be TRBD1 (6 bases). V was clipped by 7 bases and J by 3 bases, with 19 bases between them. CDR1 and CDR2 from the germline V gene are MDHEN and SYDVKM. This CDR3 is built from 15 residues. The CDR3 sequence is CASTPLDRSLYEQYF. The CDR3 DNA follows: TGTGCCAGCACTCCTCTCGACAGGAGTCTCTACGAGCAGTACTTC.